This TCR beta chain was found in a study of shared clonotypes between healthy human individuals. This CDR3 has 12 residues. Germline CDR1 is SQVTM and CDR2 is ANQGSEA. Trimming removed 0 bases at V and 15 bases at J, with 14 bases between. Some clones are missing from TCRdb's copy, which holds only in-frame ones; the method was immunoSEQ multiplex PCR. The sample lists 2,500,000 or so clones, approximately 93% seen once, with about 0.38% in the top ten. The V gene is TRBV29-1, the J gene TRBJ1-4, with D unclear. The sequenced sample consisted of naive CD4+ T cells from PBMCs. Subset: CD45RA+ positively selected. The receptor was isolated from a man aged 18 to 29 in good health. Some clones in this sample may be carry-over from other donors' samples. DNA for the CDR3: TGCAGCGTTGAAGATGGAACAGCATTTGTGTTTTTT. Translating it yields CSVEDGTAFVFF. Full variable domain (outside the CDR3, taken from reference TRBV29-1 and TRBJ1-4): SAVISQKPSRDICQRGTSLTIQCQVDSQVTMMFWYRQQPGQSLTLIATANQGSEATYESGFVIDKFPISRPNLTFSTLTVSNMSPEDSSIYLCSVEDGTAFVFFGSGTQLSVL.